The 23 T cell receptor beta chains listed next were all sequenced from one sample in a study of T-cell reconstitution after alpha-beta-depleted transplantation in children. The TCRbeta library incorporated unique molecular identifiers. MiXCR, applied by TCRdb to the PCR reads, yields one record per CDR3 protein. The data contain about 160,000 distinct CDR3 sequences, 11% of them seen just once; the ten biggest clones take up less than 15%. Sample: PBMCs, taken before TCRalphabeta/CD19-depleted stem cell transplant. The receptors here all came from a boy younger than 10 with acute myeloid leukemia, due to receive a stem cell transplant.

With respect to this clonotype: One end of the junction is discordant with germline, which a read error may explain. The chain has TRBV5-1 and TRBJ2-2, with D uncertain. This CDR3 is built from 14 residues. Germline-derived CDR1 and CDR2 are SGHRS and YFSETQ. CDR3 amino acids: CARSSIGHTGELFF. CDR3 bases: TGTGCCAGGAGCTCCATCGGGCACACCGGGGAGCTGTTTTTT.

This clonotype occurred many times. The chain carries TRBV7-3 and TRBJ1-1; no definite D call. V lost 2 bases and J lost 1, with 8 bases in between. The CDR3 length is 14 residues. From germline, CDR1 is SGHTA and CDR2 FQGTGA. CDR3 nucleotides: TGTGCCAGCAGCTTATCCCCGGGGAACACTGAAGCTTTCTTT. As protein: CASSLSPGNTEAFF.

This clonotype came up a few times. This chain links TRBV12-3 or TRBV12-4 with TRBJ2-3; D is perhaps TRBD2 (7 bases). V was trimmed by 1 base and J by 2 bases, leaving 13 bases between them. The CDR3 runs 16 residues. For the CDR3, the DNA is TGTGCCAGCAGTTTAGGGGGGGGGGGCCTCACAGATACGCAGTATTTT. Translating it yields CASSLGGGGLTDTQYF.

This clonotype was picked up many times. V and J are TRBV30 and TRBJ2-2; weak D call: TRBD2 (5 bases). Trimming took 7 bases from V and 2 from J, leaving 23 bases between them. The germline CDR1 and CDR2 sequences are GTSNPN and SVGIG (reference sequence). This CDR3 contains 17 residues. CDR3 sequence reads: CALSVGLHLRNTGELFF. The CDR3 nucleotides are TGTGCCTTATCCGTCGGACTCCACTTAAGAAACACCGGGGAGCTGTTTTTT.

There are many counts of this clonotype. In DNA, the CDR3 is TGTGCCAGCAGTTACCCGGGACTAGCGGGAGGCGTAAATGAGCAGTTCTTC. Protein sequence: CASSYPGLAGGVNEQFF. The chain links TRBV27 to TRBJ2-1, with 15 bases that match TRBD2. The CDR3 is made up of 17 amino acids. Germline assignment: CDR1 MNHEY and CDR2 SMNVEV (reference sequence). V lost 4 bases, J lost 7 bases, and 8 bases stayed unmatched.

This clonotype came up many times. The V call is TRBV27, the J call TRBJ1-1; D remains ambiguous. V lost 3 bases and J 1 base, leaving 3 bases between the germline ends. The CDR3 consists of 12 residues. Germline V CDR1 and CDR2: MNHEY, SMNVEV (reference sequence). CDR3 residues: CASSFGNTEAFF. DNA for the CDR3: TGTGCCAGCAGTTTTGGGAACACTGAAGCTTTCTTT.

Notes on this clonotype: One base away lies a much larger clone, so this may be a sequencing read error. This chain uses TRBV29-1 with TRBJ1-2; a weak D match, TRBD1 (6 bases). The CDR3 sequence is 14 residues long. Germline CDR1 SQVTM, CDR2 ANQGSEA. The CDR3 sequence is CSAATGWNDYGYIF. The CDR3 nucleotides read TGCAGCGCCGCTACAGGGTGGAACGACTATGGCTACATCTTC.

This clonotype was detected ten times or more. CDR3 in DNA: TGCGCCAGCAGCCAAGATTGGGGACAGGGACGTAATGAGCAGTTCTTC. This encodes CASSQDWGQGRNEQFF. The gene calls are TRBV4-1 and TRBJ2-1, with 9 bases fitting TRBD1. The CDR3 extends over 16 amino acids. V lost 0 bases and J lost 7; bases outside the gene matches: 7. The V gene's germline CDR1 is MGHRA and CDR2 YSYEKL.

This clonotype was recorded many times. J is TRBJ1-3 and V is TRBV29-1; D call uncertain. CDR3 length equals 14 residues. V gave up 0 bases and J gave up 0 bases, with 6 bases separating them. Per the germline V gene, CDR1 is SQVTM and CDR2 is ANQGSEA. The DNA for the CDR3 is TGCAGCGTTGAAGATTGGGGCTCTGGAAACACCATATATTTT. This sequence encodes CSVEDWGSGNTIYF.

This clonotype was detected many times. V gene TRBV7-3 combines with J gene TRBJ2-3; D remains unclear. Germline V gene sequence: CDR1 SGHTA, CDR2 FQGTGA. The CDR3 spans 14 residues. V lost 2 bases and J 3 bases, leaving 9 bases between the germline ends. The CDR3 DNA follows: TGTGCCAGCAGCTTAGTGCGGTCTACAGATACGCAGTATTTT. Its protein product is CASSLVRSTDTQYF.

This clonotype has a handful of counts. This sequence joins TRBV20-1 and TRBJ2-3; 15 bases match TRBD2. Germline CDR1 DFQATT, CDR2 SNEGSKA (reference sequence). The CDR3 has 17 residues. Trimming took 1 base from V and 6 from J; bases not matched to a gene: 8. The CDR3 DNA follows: TGCAGTGCTAGAGGGCTTGGGACTAGCGGGAGGACGGATACGCAGTATTTT. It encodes CSARGLGTSGRTDTQYF.

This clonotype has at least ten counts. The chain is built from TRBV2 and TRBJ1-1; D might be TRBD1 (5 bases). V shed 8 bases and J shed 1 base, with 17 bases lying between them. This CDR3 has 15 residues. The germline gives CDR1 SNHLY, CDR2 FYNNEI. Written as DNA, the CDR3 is TGTGCCAGCCGTATGACCGGGACCGGGAACACTGAAGCTTTCTTT. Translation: CASRMTGTGNTEAFF. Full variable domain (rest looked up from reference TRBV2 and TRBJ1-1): EPEVTQTPSHQVTQMGQEVILRCVPISNHLYFYWYRQILGQKVEFLVSFYNNEISEKSEIFDDQFSVERPDGSNFTLKIRSTKLEDSAMYFCASRMTGTGNTEAFFGQGTRLTVV.

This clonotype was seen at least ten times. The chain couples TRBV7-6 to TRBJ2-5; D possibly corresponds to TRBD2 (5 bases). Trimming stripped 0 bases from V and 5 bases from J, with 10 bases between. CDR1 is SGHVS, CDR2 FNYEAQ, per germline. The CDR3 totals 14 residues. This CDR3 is CASSLARELETQYF. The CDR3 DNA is TGTGCCAGCAGCTTAGCTAGGGAGTTGGAGACCCAGTACTTC. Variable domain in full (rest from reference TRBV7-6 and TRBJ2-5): GAGVSQSPRYKVTKRGQDVALRCDPISGHVSLYWYRQALGQGPEFLTYFNYEAQQDKSGLPNDRFSAERPEGSISTLTIQRTEQRDSAMYRCASSLARELETQYFGPGTRLLVL.

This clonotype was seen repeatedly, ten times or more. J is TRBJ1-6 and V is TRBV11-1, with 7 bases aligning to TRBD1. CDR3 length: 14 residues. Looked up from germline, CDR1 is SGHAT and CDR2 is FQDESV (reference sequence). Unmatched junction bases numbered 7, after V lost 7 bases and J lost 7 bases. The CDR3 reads CASKPRGTNSPLHF. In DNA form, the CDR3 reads TGTGCCAGCAAACCCAGGGGGACCAATTCACCCCTCCACTTT.

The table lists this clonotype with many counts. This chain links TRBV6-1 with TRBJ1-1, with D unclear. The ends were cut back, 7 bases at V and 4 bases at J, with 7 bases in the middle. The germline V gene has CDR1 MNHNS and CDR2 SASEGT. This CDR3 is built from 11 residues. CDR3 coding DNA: TGTGCCAGCAATGCCCCCACTGAAGCTTTCTTT. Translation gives CASNAPTEAFF.

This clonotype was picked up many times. The CDR3 sequence: CASSLADSNQPQHF. CDR3 bases: TGTGCCAGCAGTTTAGCTGATAGCAATCAGCCCCAGCATTTT. V and J are TRBV28 and TRBJ1-5; D gene ambiguous. The CDR3 is made up of 14 amino acids. Trimming shortened V by 2 bases and J by 0 bases, and 5 bases separated the two germline ends. The germline V gene has CDR1 MDHEN and CDR2 SYDVKM.

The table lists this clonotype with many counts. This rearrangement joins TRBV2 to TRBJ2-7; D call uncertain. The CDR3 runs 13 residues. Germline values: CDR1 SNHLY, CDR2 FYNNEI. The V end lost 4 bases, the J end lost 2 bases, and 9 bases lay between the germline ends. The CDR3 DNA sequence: TGTGCCAGCAGTGTAGGGATAACCTACGAGCAGTACTTC. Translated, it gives CASSVGITYEQYF. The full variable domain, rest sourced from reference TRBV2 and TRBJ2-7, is EPEVTQTPSHQVTQMGQEVILRCVPISNHLYFYWYRQILGQKVEFLVSFYNNEISEKSEIFDDQFSVERPDGSNFTLKIRSTKLEDSAMYFCASSVGITYEQYFGPGTRLTVT.

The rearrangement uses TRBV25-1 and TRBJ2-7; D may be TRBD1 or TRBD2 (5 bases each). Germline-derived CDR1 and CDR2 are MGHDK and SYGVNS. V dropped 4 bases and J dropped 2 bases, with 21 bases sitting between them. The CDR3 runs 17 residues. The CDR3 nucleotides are TGTGCCAGCAGTGGGGGGTTCGCAGGGACCGCCACCTACGAGCAGTACGTC. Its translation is CASSGGFAGTATYEQYV.

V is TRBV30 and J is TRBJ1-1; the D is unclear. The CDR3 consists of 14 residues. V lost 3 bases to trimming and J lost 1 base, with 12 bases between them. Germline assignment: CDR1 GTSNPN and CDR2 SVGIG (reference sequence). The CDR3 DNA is TGTGCCTGGAGCCGGGGAGGGTCGAACACTGAAGCTTTCTTT. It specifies CAWSRGGSNTEAFF.

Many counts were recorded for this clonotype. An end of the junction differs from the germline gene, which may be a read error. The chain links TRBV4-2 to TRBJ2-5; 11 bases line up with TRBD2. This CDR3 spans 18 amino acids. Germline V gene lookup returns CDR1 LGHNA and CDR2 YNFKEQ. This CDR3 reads CVSSPRGPSGTSGETQYF. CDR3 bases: TGTGTCAGCAGCCCCAGAGGGCCCTCAGGGACTAGCGGAGAGACCCAGTACTTC.

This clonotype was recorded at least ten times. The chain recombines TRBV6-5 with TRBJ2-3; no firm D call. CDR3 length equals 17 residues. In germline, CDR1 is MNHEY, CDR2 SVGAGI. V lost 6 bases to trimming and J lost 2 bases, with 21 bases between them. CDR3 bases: TGTGCCAGCAGCTACCCCTCGCCAGGCGGTACCACAGATACGCAGTATTTT. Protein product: CASSYPSPGGTTDTQYF.

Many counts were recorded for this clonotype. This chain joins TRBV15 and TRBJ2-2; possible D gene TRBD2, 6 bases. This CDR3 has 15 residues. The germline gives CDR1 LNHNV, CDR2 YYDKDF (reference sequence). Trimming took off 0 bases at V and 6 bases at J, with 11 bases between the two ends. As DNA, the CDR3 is TGTGCCACCAGCAGAGATCGGGGGTCGGCCGGGGAGCTGTTTTTT. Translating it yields CATSRDRGSAGELFF.

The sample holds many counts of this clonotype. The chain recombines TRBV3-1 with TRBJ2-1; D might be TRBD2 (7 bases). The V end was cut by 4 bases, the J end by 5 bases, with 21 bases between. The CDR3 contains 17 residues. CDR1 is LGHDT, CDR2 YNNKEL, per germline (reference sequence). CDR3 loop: CASSPRGRRGPNNEQFF. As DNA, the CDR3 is TGTGCCAGCAGCCCGAGGGGGAGGCGGGGGCCGAACAATGAGCAGTTCTTC.